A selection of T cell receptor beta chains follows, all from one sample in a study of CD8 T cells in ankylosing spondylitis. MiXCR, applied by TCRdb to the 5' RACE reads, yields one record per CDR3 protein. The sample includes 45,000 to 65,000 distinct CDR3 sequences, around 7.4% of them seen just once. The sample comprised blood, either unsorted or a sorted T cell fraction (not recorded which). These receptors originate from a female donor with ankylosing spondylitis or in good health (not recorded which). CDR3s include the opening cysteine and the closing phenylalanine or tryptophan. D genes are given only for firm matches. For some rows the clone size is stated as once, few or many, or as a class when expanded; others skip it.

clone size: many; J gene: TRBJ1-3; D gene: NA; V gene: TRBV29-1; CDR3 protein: CSVDSGNTIYF; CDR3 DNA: TGCAGCGTTGACTCTGGAAACACCATATATTTT
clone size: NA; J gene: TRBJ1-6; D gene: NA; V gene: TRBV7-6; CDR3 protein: CASSFASYNSPLHF; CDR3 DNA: TGTGCCAGCAGCTTTGCCTCGTATAATTCACCCCTCCACTTT
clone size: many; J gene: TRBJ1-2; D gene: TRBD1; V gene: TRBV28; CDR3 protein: CATGTGGVYYGYTF; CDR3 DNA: TGTGCCACCGGGACAGGGGGCGTTTACTATGGCTACACCTTC
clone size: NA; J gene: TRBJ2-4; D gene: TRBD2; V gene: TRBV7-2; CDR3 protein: CASSLSSGGAKNIQYF; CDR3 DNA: TGTGCCAGCAGCTTATCTAGCGGGGGAGCCAAAAACATTCAGTACTTC
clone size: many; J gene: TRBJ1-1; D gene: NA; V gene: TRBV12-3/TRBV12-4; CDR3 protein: CASSSVIPEAFF; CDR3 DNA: TGTGCCAGCAGTTCTGTAATCCCTGAAGCTTTCTTT
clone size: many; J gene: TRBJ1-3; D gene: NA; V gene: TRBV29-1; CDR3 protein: CSVLGGFAGNTIYF; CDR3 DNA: TGCAGCGTACTAGGGGGTTTTGCTGGAAACACCATATATTTT
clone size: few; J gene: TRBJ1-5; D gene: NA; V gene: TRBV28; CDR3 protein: CASKRGGGVQPQHF; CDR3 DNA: TGTGCCAGCAAACGCGGGGGGGGGGTTCAGCCCCAGCATTTT
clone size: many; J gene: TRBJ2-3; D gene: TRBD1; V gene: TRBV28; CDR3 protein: CASSPGDRALDTQYF; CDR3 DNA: TGTGCCAGCAGCCCTGGGGACAGGGCGCTAGATACGCAGTATTTT
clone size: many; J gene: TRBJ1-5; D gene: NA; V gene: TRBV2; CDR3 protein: CASSELADSQPQHF; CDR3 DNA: TGTGCCAGCAGTGAATTGGCGGACAGCCAGCCCCAGCATTTT
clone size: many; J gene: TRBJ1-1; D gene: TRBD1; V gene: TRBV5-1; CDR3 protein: CASSFQGGNTEAFF; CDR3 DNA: TGCGCCAGCAGCTTTCAGGGGGGGAACACTGAAGCTTTCTTT
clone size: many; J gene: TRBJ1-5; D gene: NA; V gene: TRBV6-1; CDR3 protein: CASSVQAWQPQHF; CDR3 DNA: TGTGCCAGCAGTGTACAGGCTTGGCAGCCCCAGCATTTT
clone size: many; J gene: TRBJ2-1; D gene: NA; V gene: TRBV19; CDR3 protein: CASSIGGRLTYNEQFF; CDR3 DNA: TGTGCCAGTAGTATAGGAGGGCGTCTGACCTACAATGAGCAGTTCTTC
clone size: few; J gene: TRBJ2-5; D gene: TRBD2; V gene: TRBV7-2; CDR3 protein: CASSSHASGGPFETQYF; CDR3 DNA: TGTGCCAGCAGCTCCCATGCCTCGGGGGGGCCATTTGAGACCCAGTACTTC
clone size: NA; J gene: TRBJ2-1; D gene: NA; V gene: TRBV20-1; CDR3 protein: CSARVTPTTSTGEQFF; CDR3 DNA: TGCAGTGCTAGAGTTACTCCAACGACCAGCACCGGTGAGCAGTTCTTC
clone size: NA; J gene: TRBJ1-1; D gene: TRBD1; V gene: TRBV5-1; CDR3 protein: CASSHTPGQANTEAFF; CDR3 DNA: TGCGCCAGCAGCCATACCCCGGGACAGGCTAACACTGAAGCTTTCTTT
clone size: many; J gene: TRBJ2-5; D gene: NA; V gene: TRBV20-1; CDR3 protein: CSARLLLSQYF; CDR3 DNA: TGCAGTGCTAGACTGCTGCTGTCCCAGTACTTC
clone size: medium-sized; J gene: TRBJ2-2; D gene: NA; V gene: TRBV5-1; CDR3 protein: CASSLRVNTGELFF; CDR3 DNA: TGCGCCAGCAGCTTGCGGGTGAACACCGGGGAGCTGTTTTTT
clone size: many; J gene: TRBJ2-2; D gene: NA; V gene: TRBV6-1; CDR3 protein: CASSGANRTFTGELFF; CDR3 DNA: TGTGCCAGCAGTGGGGCAAACCGGACGTTCACCGGGGAGCTGTTTTTT
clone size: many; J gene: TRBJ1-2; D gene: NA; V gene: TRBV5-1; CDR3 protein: CASSLDTGTNYGYTF; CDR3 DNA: TGCGCCAGCAGCTTGGATACAGGGACTAACTATGGCTACACCTTC
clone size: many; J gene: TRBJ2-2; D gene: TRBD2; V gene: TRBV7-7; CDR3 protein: CASSLYLAEHPANTGELFF; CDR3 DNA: TGTGCTAGCAGCTTATATCTAGCGGAACATCCTGCGAACACCGGGGAGCTGTTTTTT
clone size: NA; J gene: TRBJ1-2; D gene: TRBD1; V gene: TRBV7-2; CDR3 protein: CASSPYLTGGDGYTF; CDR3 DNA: TGTGCCAGCAGCCCCTATTTGACAGGGGGCGATGGCTACACCTTC
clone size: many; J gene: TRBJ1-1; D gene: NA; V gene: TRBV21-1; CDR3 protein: CASSKGGDGMNTEAFF; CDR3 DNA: TGTGCCAGCAGCAAAGGGGGGGACGGGATGAACACTGAAGCTTTCTTT
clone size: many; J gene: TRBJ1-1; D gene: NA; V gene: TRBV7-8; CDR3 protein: CASSLDSIGDTEAFF; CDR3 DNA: TGTGCCAGCAGCCTAGACAGTATAGGGGACACTGAAGCTTTCTTT
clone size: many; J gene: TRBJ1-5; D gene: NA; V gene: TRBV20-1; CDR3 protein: CSARQIYSNQPQHF; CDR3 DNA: TGCAGTGCTAGACAGATCTATAGCAATCAGCCCCAGCATTTT
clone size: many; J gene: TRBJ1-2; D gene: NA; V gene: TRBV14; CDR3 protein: CASSQYRVYGYTF; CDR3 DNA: TGTGCCAGCAGCCAATACAGGGTCTATGGCTACACCTTC
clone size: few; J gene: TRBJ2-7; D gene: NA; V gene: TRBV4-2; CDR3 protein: CASGPRDLSTYEQYF; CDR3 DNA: TGTGCCAGCGGCCCCCGGGACCTATCCACCTACGAGCAGTACTTC
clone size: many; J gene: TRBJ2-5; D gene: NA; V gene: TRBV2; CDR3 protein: CASCFGTQETQYF; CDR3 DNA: TGTGCCAGCTGTTTCGGCACCCAAGAGACCCAGTACTTC
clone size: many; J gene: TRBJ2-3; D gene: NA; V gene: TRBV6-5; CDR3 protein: CASSYDLYTDTQYF; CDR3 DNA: TGTGCCAGCAGTTACGACCTCTACACAGATACGCAGTATTTT
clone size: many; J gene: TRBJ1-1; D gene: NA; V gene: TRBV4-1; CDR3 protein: CASSQGGPTEAFF; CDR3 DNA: TGCGCCAGCAGCCAAGGGGGTCCCACTGAAGCTTTCTTT
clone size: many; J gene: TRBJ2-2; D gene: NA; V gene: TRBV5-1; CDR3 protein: CASRPGGLTKGGELFF; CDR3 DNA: TGCGCCAGCAGGCCGGGGGGCCTTACGAAGGGCGGGGAGCTGTTTTTT
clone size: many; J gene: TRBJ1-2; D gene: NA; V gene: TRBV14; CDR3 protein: CASSQDPGHGYTF; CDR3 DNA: TGTGCCAGCAGCCAAGACCCGGGGCATGGCTACACCTTC
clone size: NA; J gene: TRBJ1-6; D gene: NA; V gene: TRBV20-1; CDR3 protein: CCFSAPAQGSSYNSPLHF; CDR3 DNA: TGCTGCTTCAGTGCCCCGGCACAGGGAAGCTCCTATAATTCACCCCTCCACTTT
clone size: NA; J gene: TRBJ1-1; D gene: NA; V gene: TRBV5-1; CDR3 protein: CASSSIRNTGAFF; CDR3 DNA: TGCGCTAGCAGCTCGATTCGGAACACTGGAGCTTTCTTT
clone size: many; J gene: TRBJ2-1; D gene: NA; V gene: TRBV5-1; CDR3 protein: CASSLNPAEQFF; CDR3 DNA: TGCGCCAGCAGCTTGAACCCAGCTGAGCAGTTCTTC